The 26 T cell receptor beta chains below all came from one sample that was sequenced in a study of PD-L1 blockade in urothelial cancer. TCRdb's copy holds only in-frame clones and misses some; the assay was immunoSEQ multiplex PCR. The data contain more than 35,000 clones, roughly four fifths of them seen just once; the ten biggest clones take up roughly 3.2%. Here the sequenced sample was PBMCs, taken around atezolizumab (anti-PD-L1) treatment. These receptors were collected from a man aged 65 to 85 with urothelial cancer.

V and J are TRBV9 and TRBJ1-3, with unresolved D. Trimming shortened V by 5 bases and J by 1 base, and 13 bases separated the two germline ends. The CDR3 is 15 amino acids. CDR1 is SGDLS and CDR2 is YYNGEE in the germline V gene. The CDR3 protein is CASSVNPRSGNTIYF. The CDR3 DNA is TGTGCCAGCAGTGTAAACCCGAGGTCTGGAAACACCATATATTTT.

This clone was observed a handful of times. V usage is TRBV6-5 and J usage is TRBJ2-7, with 9 bases matching TRBD1. CDR3 length: 14 residues. V was pared by 7 bases and J by 6 bases, with 10 bases of the junction left unmatched. The V gene's germline CDR1 is MNHEY and CDR2 SVGAGI. CDR3 in DNA: TGTGCCAGCACCTTACAGGGGGCGCGGGGCGAGCAGTACTTC. Translating it yields CASTLQGARGEQYF.

This clone was seen just once. The V gene is TRBV5-1, the J gene TRBJ1-5; TRBD1 is a possible D gene (5 bases). Looked up from germline, CDR1 is SGHRS and CDR2 is YFSETQ. The CDR3 extends over 15 amino acids. Deletions cut 5 bases from V and 1 base from J, with 13 bases between. CDR3 amino acids: CASREGASSNQPQHF. In DNA, the CDR3 is TGCGCCAGCAGAGAAGGGGCGTCAAGCAATCAGCCCCAGCATTTT.

This clone was detected once. The chain recombines TRBV5-1 with TRBJ2-2; D possibly corresponds to TRBD1 (5 bases). The CDR3 extends over 17 amino acids. Germline CDR1 is SGHRS and CDR2 is YFSETQ. Trimming cost V 0 bases and J 0 bases, with 12 bases left between them. Here the CDR3 reads CASSLAPQGPNTGELFF. The CDR3, as DNA: TGCGCCAGCAGCTTGGCCCCCCAGGGTCCGAACACCGGGGAGCTGTTTTTT.

The V call is TRBV27, the J call TRBJ2-7, with 11 bases that match TRBD2. The J segment lost 6 bases and the V segment lost 6 bases, leaving 7 bases of the junction unmatched. Germline CDR1 and CDR2: MNHEY and SMNVEV (reference sequence). This CDR3 has 14 amino acids. The CDR3 DNA sequence: TGTGCCAGCAGCATACTAGCGGGAGCGCCCGAGCAGTACTTC. Protein sequence: CASSILAGAPEQYF.

This clone was picked up a small number of times. The chain joins TRBV29-1 to TRBJ1-2; 10 bases are a match to TRBD1. V lost 6 bases and J lost 3; bases outside the gene matches: 4. CDR3 length: 13 residues. Per the germline V gene, CDR1 is SQVTM and CDR2 is ANQGSEA. The CDR3, as DNA: TGCAGCGTCACCGGGACAGGGGACTATGGCTACACCTTC. It yields the protein CSVTGTGDYGYTF.

The chain couples TRBV6-1 to TRBJ2-1, with TRBD1 identical over 8 bases. This CDR3 spans 17 amino acids. Per the germline V gene, CDR1 is MNHNS and CDR2 is SASEGT. The V and J ends lost 0 bases and 5 bases, in that order; junction bases with no gene match: 9. The CDR3: CASSEAPRQGLDNEQFF. DNA for the CDR3: TGTGCCAGCAGTGAAGCGCCCCGACAGGGGCTCGACAATGAGCAGTTCTTC.

The chain carries TRBV9 and TRBJ1-3; a possible D gene is TRBD1 (5 bases). CDR3 length equals 16 residues. Germline V gene data show CDR1 as SGDLS and CDR2 as YYNGEE. Between the trimmed V and J ends, which lost 0 bases and 3 bases, there was a span of 13 bases. This CDR3 reads CASSVEAGLFGNTIYF. In DNA, the CDR3 is TGTGCCAGCAGCGTAGAGGCAGGGCTATTTGGAAACACCATATATTTT.

The V gene is TRBV28, the J gene TRBJ1-2; D remains ambiguous. Deletions cut 5 bases from V and 2 bases from J, with 9 bases between. The germline gives CDR1 MDHEN, CDR2 SYDVKM. This CDR3 is 13 amino acids long. The CDR3 DNA follows: TGTGCCAGCAGTCCCCCTCGGAACTATGGCTACACCTTC. Amino acid sequence: CASSPPRNYGYTF.

The V gene is TRBV14, the J gene TRBJ2-3; 8 nucleotides agree with TRBD1. The CDR3 is 16 residues long. CDR1 is SGHDN and CDR2 is FVKESK in the germline V gene. Trimming took 4 bases from V and 5 from J; bases not matched to a gene: 11. The chain's CDR3 is CASSPLVQGAGDTQYF. As DNA, the CDR3 is TGTGCCAGCAGCCCCCTAGTTCAGGGGGCAGGAGATACGCAGTATTTT. Combining the CDR3 with reference TRBV14 and TRBJ2-3 gives the whole variable domain EAGVTQFPSHSVIEKGQTVTLRCDPISGHDNLYWYRRVMGKEIKFLLHFVKESKQDESGMPNNRFLAERTGGTYSTLKVQPAELEDSGVYFCASSPLVQGAGDTQYFGPGTRLTVL.

This rearrangement joins TRBV11-2 to TRBJ2-3, with D maybe TRBD2 (6 bases). Per germline, CDR1 SGHAT and CDR2 FQNNGV. This CDR3 has 13 amino acids. V was shortened by 5 bases and J by 4 bases, with 10 bases between the two germline ends. The CDR3 is CASSPGLSDTQYF. The CDR3 DNA sequence: TGTGCCAGCAGCCCAGGACTATCAGATACGCAGTATTTT.

J is TRBJ1-6 and V is TRBV30, with D maybe TRBD1 (6 bases). V lost 0 bases and J lost 8, with 11 bases in between. There are 14 residues in the CDR3. CDR1 is GTSNPN, CDR2 SVGIG, per germline (reference sequence). CDR3 DNA: TGTGCCTGGAGTGTAGACAGGTCCTATTCACCCCTCCACTTT. Protein: CAWSVDRSYSPLHF.

This sequence joins TRBV6-5 and TRBJ1-3; no definite D call. V gave up 8 bases and J gave up 7 bases, with 18 bases separating them. The CDR3 consists of 14 residues. Germline V gives CDR1 MNHEY, CDR2 SVGAGI. The chain's CDR3 is CASAPDPTGNTIYF. CDR3 coding DNA: TGTGCCAGCGCTCCCGACCCCACCGGGAACACCATATATTTT.

The chain employs TRBV30 and TRBJ1-1; D unresolved. Germline V gene data show CDR1 as GTSNPN and CDR2 as SVGIG (reference sequence). There are 14 residues in the CDR3. The V and J ends lost 0 bases and 3 bases respectively, with 11 bases between them. CDR3 DNA: TGTGCCTGGAGTGTACTACCAGTGTACACTGAAGCTTTCTTT. Amino acids: CAWSVLPVYTEAFF.

The V call is TRBV11-3, the J call TRBJ2-1, with TRBD1 as a possible D gene (6 bases). V shed 5 bases and J shed 8 bases, with 13 bases lying between them. Looked up from germline, CDR1 is SGHNT and CDR2 is YENEEA. This CDR3 comprises 13 residues. The CDR3 protein is CASSIQGLHEQFF. The DNA of the CDR3 is TGTGCCAGCAGCATCCAGGGGTTGCATGAGCAGTTCTTC.

This chain connects TRBV7-3 to TRBJ2-2; 7 bases agree with TRBD2. The V gene's germline CDR1 is SGHTA and CDR2 FQGTGA. The V gene end was trimmed by 5 bases and the J gene end by 4 bases; junction bases not matched to a gene: 16. This CDR3 contains 18 residues. In DNA form, the CDR3 reads TGTGCCAGCAGCACAAGCGGCAGCGGGACGACGGGCACCGGGGAGCTGTTTTTT. Translation: CASSTSGSGTTGTGELFF.

This chain connects TRBV7-3 to TRBJ2-3; possible D gene TRBD2, 7 bases. With 5 bases removed from V and 4 bases from J, the gap between germline ends came to 13 bases. This CDR3 has 14 residues. Germline lookup yields CDR1 SGHTA and CDR2 FQGTGA. CDR3 sequence (DNA): TGTGCCAGCAGCCCGGGGGGCGGGGCAGATACGCAGTATTTT. Protein product: CASSPGGGADTQYF.

J is TRBJ2-3 and V is TRBV5-1; D is possibly TRBD2 (6 bases). Germline V gene lookup returns CDR1 SGHRS and CDR2 YFSETQ. The CDR3 loop spans 14 amino acids. Trimming shortened V by 2 bases and J by 5 bases, and 12 bases separated the two germline ends. The CDR3 loop is CASSFRGIVDTQYF. The DNA for the CDR3 is TGCGCCAGCAGCTTTCGCGGGATTGTAGATACGCAGTATTTT.

The chain employs TRBV6-5 and TRBJ2-5; D may be TRBD2 (6 bases). The CDR3 extends over 16 amino acids. Germline values: CDR1 MNHEY, CDR2 SVGAGI. Trimming cost V 2 bases and J 1 base, with 14 bases left between them. In DNA form, the CDR3 reads TGTGCCAGCAGTTACGGAGCGGGCACAGGCCAAGAGACCCAGTACTTC. Protein: CASSYGAGTGQETQYF.

Here the CDR3 reads CASSLLGPNEQFF. CDR3 nucleotides: TGTGCCAGCAGCTTACTAGGTCCCAATGAGCAGTTCTTC. The chain links TRBV7-3 to TRBJ2-1; no firm D call. Per the germline V gene, CDR1 is SGHTA and CDR2 is FQGTGA. The length of the CDR3 is 13 residues. Trimming pared 2 bases from V and 6 bases from J, leaving 8 bases between. Full variable domain (missing parts from reference TRBV7-3 and TRBJ2-1): GAGVSQTPSNKVTEKGKYVELRCDPISGHTALYWYRQSLGQGPEFLIYFQGTGAADDSGLPNDRFFAVRPEGSVSTLKIQRTERGDSAVYLCASSLLGPNEQFFGPGTRLTVL.

In nucleotides, the CDR3 is TGTGCCAGTTCCAGGGGCGTCCGGGGAGAGACCCAGTACTTC. Translated: CASSRGVRGETQYF. The rearrangement links TRBV6-5 to TRBJ2-5; tentative D call: TRBD1 (6 bases). CDR1 and CDR2 (germline): MNHEY, SVGAGI. Between the trimmed V and J ends, which lost 9 bases and 4 bases, there was a span of 18 bases. CDR3 length: 14 residues.

The chain uses TRBV27 and TRBJ2-1; 8 positions match TRBD2. The CDR3 runs to 14 residues. Germline CDR1 reads MNHEY; CDR2 reads SMNVEV (reference sequence). Trimming at V came to 4 bases and at J to 9 bases, leaving 8 bases not matched to a gene. CDR3 coding DNA: TGTGCCAGCAGTTCCGGGACTAGTTCGGGTGAGCAGTTCTTC. Translating it yields CASSSGTSSGEQFF.

This chain uses TRBV6-1 with TRBJ2-1; D uncertain. V dropped 6 bases and J dropped 4 bases, with 10 bases sitting between them. The CDR3 is 13 amino acids. Per germline, CDR1 MNHNS and CDR2 SASEGT. CDR3 nucleotides: TGTGCCAGCAGGATGTTCAGTTACAATGAGCAGTTCTTC. This encodes CASRMFSYNEQFF.

The rearrangement joins TRBV28 to TRBJ2-7; the D gene is possibly TRBD1 (5 bases). The CDR3 is made up of 14 amino acids. The ends were cut back, 8 bases at V and 1 base at J, with 15 bases in the middle. Germline CDR1 is MDHEN and CDR2 is SYDVKM. The chain's CDR3 is CASQGRVASYEQYF. CDR3 DNA sequence: TGTGCCAGCCAGGGAAGGGTAGCATCCTACGAGCAGTACTTC.

The chain is built from TRBV28 and TRBJ2-7; 9 positions agree with TRBD2. V gave up 7 bases and J gave up 3 bases; unmatched junction bases: 16. This CDR3 is built from 17 residues. Germline V gives CDR1 MDHEN, CDR2 SYDVKM. The CDR3, as DNA: TGTGCCAGCACATCTAGCGGGAAGCCAGCTTCCTACTACGAGCAGTACTTC. Protein product: CASTSSGKPASYYEQYF.

This clone came up a few times. CDR3: CASSSSLNGGAGTDTQYF. The CDR3 region has the DNA TGTGCCAGCAGCTCAAGCCTAAACGGGGGGGCCGGCACAGATACGCAGTATTTT. The chain combines TRBV7-8 with TRBJ2-3, with TRBD2 matching over 8 bases. Germline assignment: CDR1 SGHVS and CDR2 FQNEAQ. V trimming: 4 bases; J trimming: 1 base; junction bases outside the gene matches: 13. The CDR3 has 18 amino acids. The entire variable domain, with the rest obtained from reference TRBV7-8 and TRBJ2-3, is as follows: GAGVSQSPRYKVAKRGQDVALRCDPISGHVSLFWYQQALGQGPEFLTYFQNEAQLDKSGLPSDRFFAERPEGSVSTLKIQRTQQEDSAVYLCASSSSLNGGAGTDTQYFGPGTRLTVL.